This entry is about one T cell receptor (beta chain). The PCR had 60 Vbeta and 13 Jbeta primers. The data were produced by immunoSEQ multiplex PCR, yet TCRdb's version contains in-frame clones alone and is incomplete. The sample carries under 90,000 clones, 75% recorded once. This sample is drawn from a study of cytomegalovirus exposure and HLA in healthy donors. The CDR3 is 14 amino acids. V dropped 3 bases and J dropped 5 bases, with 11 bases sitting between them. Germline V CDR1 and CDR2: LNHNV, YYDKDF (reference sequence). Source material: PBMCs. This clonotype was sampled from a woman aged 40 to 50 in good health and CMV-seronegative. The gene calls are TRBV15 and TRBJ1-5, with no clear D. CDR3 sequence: CATSSYRVHQPQHF. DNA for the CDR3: TGTGCCACCAGCAGTTACCGGGTCCATCAGCCCCAGCATTTT.